This is a list of T cell receptor beta chains from one sample in a study of blood T cell repertoires in COVID-19. Produced via immunoSEQ multiplex PCR; TCRdb's table is partial and in-frame only. The sample consists of about 400,000 clones, about 89% of them appearing once. The sequenced sample was PBMCs or T cells enriched from blood (not recorded which). The receptor source for this set is a man aged 35 to 55 in a cohort exposed to, infected with or recovered from COVID-19 (not recorded which). Each CDR3 is given with its conserved first and last residue. Fields, in order: J gene, V gene, D gene, clone size, CDR3 protein, CDR3 DNA. D genes are given only for firm matches. Not all rows give a size; the values are once, few, many and, for expanded clones, a class.

J: TRBJ2-3; V: TRBV28; D: NA; size: NA; CDR3: CASSSIARSTDTQYF; DNA: TGTGCCAGCAGTTCCATAGCGCGTAGCACAGATACGCAGTATTTT
J: TRBJ2-7; V: TRBV7-9; D: NA; size: few; CDR3: CASSFSLSYEQYF; DNA: TGTGCCAGCAGCTTTTCTCTATCCTACGAGCAGTACTTC
J: TRBJ2-7; V: TRBV10-3; D: TRBD2; size: NA; CDR3: CAIGGREAGEQYF; DNA: TGTGCCATCGGGGGGCGGGAGGCTGGGGAGCAGTACTTC
J: TRBJ2-3; V: TRBV9; D: TRBD2; size: NA; CDR3: CASSGGTRGRDTQYF; DNA: TGTGCCAGCAGCGGGGGGACTAGGGGAAGGGATACGCAGTATTTT
J: TRBJ2-7; V: TRBV11-2; D: NA; size: NA; CDR3: CASSSGTPYEQYF; DNA: TGTGCCAGCAGCTCCGGGACACCCTACGAGCAGTACTTC
J: TRBJ1-4; V: TRBV20-1; D: TRBD1; size: NA; CDR3: CSASGQGVTNEKLFF; DNA: TGCAGTGCTAGTGGACAGGGAGTAACTAATGAAAAACTGTTTTTT
J: TRBJ2-7; V: TRBV7-2; D: TRBD1; size: NA; CDR3: CASREGTGGSYEQYF; DNA: TGTGCCAGCAGGGAGGGGACAGGGGGATCCTACGAGCAGTACTTC
J: TRBJ2-2; V: TRBV3-1/TRBV3-2; D: NA; size: NA; CDR3: CASSQGLNTGELFF; DNA: TGTGCCAGCAGCCAAGGTCTTAACACCGGGGAGCTGTTTTTT
J: TRBJ1-4; V: TRBV18; D: NA; size: NA; CDR3: CASSPNDPSTGEKLFF; DNA: TGTGCCAGCTCACCTAATGATCCTTCGACTGGTGAAAAACTGTTTTTT
J: TRBJ2-1; V: TRBV4-1; D: TRBD2; size: NA; CDR3: CASSHSKETSGTPHEQFF; DNA: TGCGCCAGCAGCCACTCCAAGGAGACTAGCGGGACCCCTCATGAGCAGTTCTTC
J: TRBJ1-6; V: TRBV2; D: TRBD1; size: NA; CDR3: CASSPQGTALGSPLHF; DNA: TGTGCCAGCAGTCCACAGGGGACCGCATTGGGTTCACCCCTCCACTTT
J: TRBJ2-5; V: TRBV9; D: NA; size: NA; CDR3: CASSVADSRETQYF; DNA: TGTGCCAGCAGCGTGGCGGATTCTCGAGAGACCCAGTACTTC
J: TRBJ1-4; V: TRBV27; D: TRBD1; size: NA; CDR3: CASSLQGTGGRTGEKLFF; DNA: TGTGCCAGCAGTTTGCAAGGGACAGGGGGGAGGACGGGTGAAAAACTGTTTTTT
J: TRBJ1-6; V: TRBV5-4; D: TRBD1; size: NA; CDR3: CASRAPGQPNSPLHF; DNA: TGTGCCAGCAGGGCCCCGGGACAGCCTAATTCACCCCTCCACTTT
J: TRBJ2-1; V: TRBV30; D: NA; size: once; CDR3: CAWKVSANNEQFF; DNA: TGTGCCTGGAAAGTTAGCGCGAACAATGAGCAGTTCTTC
J: TRBJ2-2; V: TRBV5-1; D: NA; size: once; CDR3: CASSLEQGNSGELFF; DNA: TGCGCCAGCAGCTTAGAACAGGGTAACTCCGGGGAGCTGTTTTTT
J: TRBJ2-5; V: TRBV6-1; D: TRBD1; size: few; CDR3: CASSEGTVKETQYF; DNA: TGTGCCAGCAGTGAGGGGACAGTTAAAGAGACCCAGTACTTC
J: TRBJ1-6; V: TRBV19; D: TRBD1; size: few; CDR3: CASSIDRAGSPLHF; DNA: TGTGCCAGTAGTATCGACAGGGCCGGTTCACCCCTCCACTTT
J: TRBJ1-3; V: TRBV7-3; D: TRBD1; size: few; CDR3: CASSLYPGGGNTIYF; DNA: TGTGCCAGCAGCTTATATCCAGGGGGTGGAAACACCATATATTTT
J: TRBJ1-3; V: TRBV18; D: NA; size: few; CDR3: CASSPKDSSGNTIYF; DNA: TGTGCCAGCTCACCGAAAGACAGCTCTGGAAACACCATATATTTT
J: TRBJ2-1; V: TRBV19; D: NA; size: NA; CDR3: CASSMTNSYNEQFF; DNA: TGTGCCAGTAGTATGACTAACTCCTACAATGAGCAGTTCTTC
J: TRBJ1-6; V: TRBV3-1/TRBV3-2; D: TRBD1; size: NA; CDR3: CASSRTGSLSPLHF; DNA: TGTGCCAGCAGCCGGACAGGGTCTCTTTCACCCCTCCACTTT
J: TRBJ1-1; V: TRBV25-1; D: NA; size: NA; CDR3: CASSEDGGQGWWNTEAFF; DNA: TGTGCCAGCAGTGAAGACGGGGGGCAGGGATGGTGGAACACTGAAGCTTTCTTT
J: TRBJ2-3; V: TRBV12-5; D: TRBD2; size: NA; CDR3: CASGLALTSGRTDTQYF; DNA: TGTGCTAGTGGTTTGGCTCTCACTAGCGGGAGAACAGATACGCAGTATTTT
J: TRBJ1-3; V: TRBV9; D: TRBD1; size: NA; CDR3: CASSVALETGTGNTIYF; DNA: TGTGCCAGCAGCGTAGCCTTGGAGACAGGGACTGGAAACACCATATATTTT
J: TRBJ2-7; V: TRBV9; D: TRBD2; size: NA; CDR3: CASSVVPTSDYEQYF; DNA: TGTGCCAGCAGCGTAGTCCCGACTAGCGACTACGAGCAGTACTTC
J: TRBJ1-6; V: TRBV7-9; D: NA; size: few; CDR3: CASSLVGDSNSPLHF; DNA: TGTGCCAGCAGCTTAGTGGGCGACAGCAATTCACCCCTCCACTTT
J: TRBJ1-2; V: TRBV27; D: TRBD1; size: few; CDR3: CASSRRQGADRTYGYTF; DNA: TGTGCCAGCTCGCGACGACAGGGAGCCGATCGTACGTATGGCTACACCTTC
J: TRBJ2-2; V: TRBV11-2; D: TRBD2; size: NA; CDR3: CASSPRLAGLELFF; DNA: TGTGCCAGCAGCCCCCGACTAGCGGGACTTGAGCTGTTTTTT